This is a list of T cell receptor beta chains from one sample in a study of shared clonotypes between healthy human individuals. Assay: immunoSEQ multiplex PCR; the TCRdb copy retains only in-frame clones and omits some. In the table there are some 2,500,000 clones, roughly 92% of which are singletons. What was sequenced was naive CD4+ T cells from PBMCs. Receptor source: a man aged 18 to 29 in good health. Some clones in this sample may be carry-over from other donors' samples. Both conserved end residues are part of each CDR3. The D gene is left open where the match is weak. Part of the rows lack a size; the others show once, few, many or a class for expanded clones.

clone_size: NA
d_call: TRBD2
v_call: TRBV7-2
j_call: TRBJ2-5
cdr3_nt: TGTGCCAGCAGCCCTAGCGGGAGTTTCAGGGAACAAGAGACCCAGTACTTC
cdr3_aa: CASSPSGSFREQETQYF

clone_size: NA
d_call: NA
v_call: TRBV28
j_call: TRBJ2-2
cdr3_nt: TGTGCCAGCAGAAAACCCAGGAGTTCGAACACCGGGGAGCTGTTTTTT
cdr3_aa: CASRKPRSSNTGELFF

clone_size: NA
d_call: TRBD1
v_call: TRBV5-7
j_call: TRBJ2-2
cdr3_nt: TGTGCCAGCAGCTCCCAGGGGGCCTACGACACCGGGGAGCTGTTTTTT
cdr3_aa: CASSSQGAYDTGELFF

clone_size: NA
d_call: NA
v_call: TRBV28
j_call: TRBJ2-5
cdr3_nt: TGTGCCACCGTGGGAGTAGGGCTCGACCAAGAGACCCAGTACTTC
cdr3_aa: CATVGVGLDQETQYF

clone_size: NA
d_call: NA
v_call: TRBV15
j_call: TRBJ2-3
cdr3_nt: TGTGCCACCAGCAGACGTACAGATACGCAGTATTTT
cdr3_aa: CATSRRTDTQYF

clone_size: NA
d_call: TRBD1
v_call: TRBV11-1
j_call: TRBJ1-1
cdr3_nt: TGTGCCAGCAGCCCGGGACAGTATGAAGCTTTCTTT
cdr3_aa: CASSPGQYEAFF

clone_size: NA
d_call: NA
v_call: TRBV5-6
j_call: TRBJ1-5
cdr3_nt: TGTGCCAGCAGCCCAGGGTTTAATCAGCCCCAGCATTTT
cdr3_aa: CASSPGFNQPQHF

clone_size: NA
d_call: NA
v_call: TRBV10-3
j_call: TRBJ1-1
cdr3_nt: TGTGCCATCAGAGGGACGTTAAACACTGAAGCTTTCTTT
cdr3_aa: CAIRGTLNTEAFF

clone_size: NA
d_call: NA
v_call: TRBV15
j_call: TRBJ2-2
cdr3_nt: TGTGCCACCCCAGGGCGGAACACCGGGGAGCTGTTTTTT
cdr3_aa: CATPGRNTGELFF

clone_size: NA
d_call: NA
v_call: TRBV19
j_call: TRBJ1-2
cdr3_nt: TGTGCCAGTAGTCGCGGGGGGGACTATGGCTACACCTTC
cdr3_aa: CASSRGGDYGYTF

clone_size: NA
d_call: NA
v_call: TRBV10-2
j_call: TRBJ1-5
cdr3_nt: TGCGCCAGCAGTGTCGGCCTGGAGGAATATGACAACCAGCCCCAGCATTTT
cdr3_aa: CASSVGLEEYDNQPQHF

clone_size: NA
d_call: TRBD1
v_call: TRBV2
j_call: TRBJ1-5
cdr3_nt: TGTGCCAGCATGGGGACAGGGGGTCTTCAGCCCCAGCATTTT
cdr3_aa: CASMGTGGLQPQHF

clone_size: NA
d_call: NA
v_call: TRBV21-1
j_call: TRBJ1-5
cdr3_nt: TGTGCCAGCAGCAAAGCTAGGGGGGGCGAGGGTAATCAGCCCCAGCATTTT
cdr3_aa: CASSKARGGEGNQPQHF

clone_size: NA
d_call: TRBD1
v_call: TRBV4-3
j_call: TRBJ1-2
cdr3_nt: TGCGCCAGCAGCCCGGACAGGGGAAGCGATGGCTACACCTTC
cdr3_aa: CASSPDRGSDGYTF

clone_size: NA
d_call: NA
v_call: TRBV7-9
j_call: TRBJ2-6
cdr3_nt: TGTGCCAGCAGCTTAGCGGGCTCTGGGGCCAACGTCCTGACTTTC
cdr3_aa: CASSLAGSGANVLTF

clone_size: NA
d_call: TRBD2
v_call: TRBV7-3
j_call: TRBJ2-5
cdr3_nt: TGTGCCAGCAGCCGCGGGGGATCATCAGGAGAGACCCAGTACTTC
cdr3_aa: CASSRGGSSGETQYF

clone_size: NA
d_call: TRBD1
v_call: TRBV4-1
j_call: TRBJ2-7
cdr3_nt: TGCGCCAGCAGCCAACCGGGACAGACCCCCTACGAGCAGTACTTC
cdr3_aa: CASSQPGQTPYEQYF

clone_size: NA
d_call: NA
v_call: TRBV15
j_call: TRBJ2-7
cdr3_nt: TGTGCCACCAGCAGGAGGGAATCTAGCAGAAGGACCTACGAGCAGTACTTC
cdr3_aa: CATSRRESSRRTYEQYF

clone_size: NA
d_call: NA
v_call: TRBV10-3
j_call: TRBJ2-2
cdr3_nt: TGTGCCATCAGTGATAGGCGGGCGAACACCGGGGAGCTGTTTTTT
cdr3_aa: CAISDRRANTGELFF

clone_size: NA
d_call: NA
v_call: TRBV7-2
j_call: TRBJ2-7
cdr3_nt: TGTGCCAGCAGCACACCGGGACGGTTGTACGAGCAGTACTTC
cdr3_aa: CASSTPGRLYEQYF

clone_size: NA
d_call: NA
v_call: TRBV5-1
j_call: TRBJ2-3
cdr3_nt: TGCGCCAGCAGATCGGCAGGGCCCACAGATACGCAGTATTTT
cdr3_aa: CASRSAGPTDTQYF

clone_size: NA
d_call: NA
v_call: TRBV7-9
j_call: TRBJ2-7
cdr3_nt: TGTGCCAGCAGCTTATGGGGGAGCCACGAGCAGTACTTC
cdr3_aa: CASSLWGSHEQYF

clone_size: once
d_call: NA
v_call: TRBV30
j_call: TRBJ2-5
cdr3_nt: TGTGCCTGGAATCCCCTAGGGCTACAGCAAGAGACCCAGTACTTC
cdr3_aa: CAWNPLGLQQETQYF

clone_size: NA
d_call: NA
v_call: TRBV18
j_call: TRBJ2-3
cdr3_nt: TGTGCCAGCTCACCACGGGGGACATACAGAAGCACAGATACGCAGTATTTT
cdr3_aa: CASSPRGTYRSTDTQYF

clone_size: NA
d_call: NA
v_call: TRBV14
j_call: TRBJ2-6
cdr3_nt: TGTGCCAGCGGCCAAGATGGTAGGGGTGGGGCCAACGTCCTGACTTTC
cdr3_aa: CASGQDGRGGANVLTF

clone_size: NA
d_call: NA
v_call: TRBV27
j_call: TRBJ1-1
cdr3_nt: TGTGCCAGCAGTTTCCCACGGGGGGAAGCTTTCTTT
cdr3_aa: CASSFPRGEAFF

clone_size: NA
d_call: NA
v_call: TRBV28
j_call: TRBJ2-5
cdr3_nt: TGTGCCAGCAGTATCAACAGGGGAAGCGGGACGGAGACCCAGTACTTC
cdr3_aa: CASSINRGSGTETQYF

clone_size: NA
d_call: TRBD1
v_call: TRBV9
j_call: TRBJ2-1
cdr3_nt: TGTGCCAGCAGCGTAGCTACTTGGGGACAGGGAGCGGGCAGGACCTACAATGAGCAGTTCTTC
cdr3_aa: CASSVATWGQGAGRTYNEQFF

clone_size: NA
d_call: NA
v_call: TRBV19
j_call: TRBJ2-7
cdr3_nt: TGTGCCAGTAGTTCCCCGAGGGGTGGGACCTACGAGCAGTACTTC
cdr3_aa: CASSSPRGGTYEQYF

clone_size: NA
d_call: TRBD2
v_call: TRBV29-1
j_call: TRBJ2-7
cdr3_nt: TGCAGCGTTGGGCTGGCGGGAGGTTCTGACGAGCAGTACTTC
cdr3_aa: CSVGLAGGSDEQYF

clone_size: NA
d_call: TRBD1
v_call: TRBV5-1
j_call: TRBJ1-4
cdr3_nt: TGCGCCAGCAGCTCAGACAGGGCCGATGAAAAACTGTTTTTT
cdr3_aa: CASSSDRADEKLFF

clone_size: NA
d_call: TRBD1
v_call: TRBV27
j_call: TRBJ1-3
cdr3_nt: TGTGCCAGCAGTAAAAGGAGCGACAGGGGGAGGTCTGGAAACACCATATATTTT
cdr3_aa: CASSKRSDRGRSGNTIYF

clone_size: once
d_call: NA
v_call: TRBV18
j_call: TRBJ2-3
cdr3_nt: TGTGCCAGCTCACCAAGGGTAGCGCTAAACACAGATACGCAGTATTTT
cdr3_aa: CASSPRVALNTDTQYF

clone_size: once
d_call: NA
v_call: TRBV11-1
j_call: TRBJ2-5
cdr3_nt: TGTGCCAGCAGCTTAGATATAGGGGAGACCCAGTACTTC
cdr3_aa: CASSLDIGETQYF

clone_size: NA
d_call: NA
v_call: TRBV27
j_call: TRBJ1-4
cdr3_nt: TGTGCCAGCGCCCACGGGGGGGCCGCTAATGAAAAACTGTTTTTT
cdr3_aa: CASAHGGAANEKLFF

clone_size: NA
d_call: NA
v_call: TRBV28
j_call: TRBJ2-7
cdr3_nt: TGTGCCAGCAGTTACGTAGCTCCCCGGGCCTACGAGCAGTACTTC
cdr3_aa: CASSYVAPRAYEQYF

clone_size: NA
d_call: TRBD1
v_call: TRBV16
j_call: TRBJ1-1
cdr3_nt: TGTGCCAGCAGCCAATCGGAGCAGGGGGTTTCTGAAGCTTTCTTT
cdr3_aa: CASSQSEQGVSEAFF

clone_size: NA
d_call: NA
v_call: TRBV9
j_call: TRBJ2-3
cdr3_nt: TGTGCTAGCGGGCAGGGGTCCCCAGATACGCAGTATTTT
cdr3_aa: CASGQGSPDTQYF

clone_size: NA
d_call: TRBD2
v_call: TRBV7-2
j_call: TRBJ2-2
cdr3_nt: TGTGCCAGCAGCTTGGGAGGGGCCACCGGGGAGCTGTTTTTT
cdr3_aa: CASSLGGATGELFF

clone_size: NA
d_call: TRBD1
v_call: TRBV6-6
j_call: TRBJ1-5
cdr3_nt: TGTGCCAGCAGTTACCCGGGACAGGGAAATCAGCCCCAGCATTTT
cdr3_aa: CASSYPGQGNQPQHF

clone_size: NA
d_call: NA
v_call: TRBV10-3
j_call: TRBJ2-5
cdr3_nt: TGTGCCATCAAGGCTTCGACTCCAGAAGAGACCCAGTACTTC
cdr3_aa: CAIKASTPEETQYF

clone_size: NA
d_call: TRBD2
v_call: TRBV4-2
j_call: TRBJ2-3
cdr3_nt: TGTGCCACCGGGGCTAGCGGTACCCCCGGGACGCAGTATTTT
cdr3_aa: CATGASGTPGTQYF

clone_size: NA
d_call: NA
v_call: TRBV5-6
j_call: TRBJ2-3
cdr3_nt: TGTGCCAGCAGCCGCCCCGGTTTTGGAGATACGCAGTATTTT
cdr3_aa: CASSRPGFGDTQYF

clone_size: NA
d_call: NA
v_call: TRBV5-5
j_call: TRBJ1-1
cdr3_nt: TGTGCCAGCAGCTTGCGAAGCCTAGGGACTGAAGCTTTCTTT
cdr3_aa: CASSLRSLGTEAFF

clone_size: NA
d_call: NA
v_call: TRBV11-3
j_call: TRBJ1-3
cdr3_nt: TGTGCCAGCAGCTCCAGAGGAAACACCATATATTTT
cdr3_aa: CASSSRGNTIYF

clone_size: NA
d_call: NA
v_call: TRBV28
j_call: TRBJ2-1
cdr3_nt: TGTGCCAGCGGTGACAGAAGCTCCTACAATGAGCAGTTCTTC
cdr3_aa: CASGDRSSYNEQFF

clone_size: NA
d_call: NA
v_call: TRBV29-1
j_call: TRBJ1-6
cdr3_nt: TGCAGCGCCCAACAGGGAGGTAATTCACCCCTCCACTTT
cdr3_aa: CSAQQGGNSPLHF